The 24 T cell receptor beta chains in this list originate from one sample, sequenced in a study of vaccination and CD4 T cells after COVID-19. Sequencing of cultured CD4+ T cell DNA used the Oncomine TCR Beta short-read assay. TCRdb re-analysed the PCR reads in MiXCR, keeping a single row per CDR3 protein. The sample lists about 20,000 distinct CDR3 sequences; around two fifths were seen once. Stated time point: late sampling 161 to 241 days after vaccination in three convalescent patients. Noted treatment: approximately nine-day PBMC culture with coronavirus spike peptide pools or control peptides (ViraFEST assay). Their specific antigens are unknown. This specimen consisted of CD4+ T cells from blood, cultured in vitro, obtained about 7 months after SARS-CoV-2 vaccination. Receptors were obtained from a human donor who had recovered from COVID-19.

The V call is TRBV27, the J call TRBJ1-6; perhaps TRBD1 as D (6 bases). V lost 5 bases and J lost 0, with 17 bases in between. Germline V gives CDR1 MNHEY, CDR2 SMNVEV (reference sequence). This CDR3 region has 18 residues. In DNA form, the CDR3 reads TGTGCCAGCAGTCCAGACCCTTGGGGGCGCTCCTATAATTCACCCCTCCACTTT. The encoded protein is CASSPDPWGRSYNSPLHF.

The chain carries TRBV24-1 and TRBJ2-5; 9 nucleotides agree with TRBD1. This CDR3 has 15 amino acids. Per germline, CDR1 KGHDR and CDR2 SFDVKD. After removal of 4 bases from V and 4 bases from J, the junction contained 6 bases not matched to a gene. In DNA, the CDR3 is TGTGCCACCAGTGAGTCCGGGACAGGGCTAGAGACCCAGTACTTC. Its translation: CATSESGTGLETQYF.

J is TRBJ2-1 and V is TRBV19, with TRBD1 as a possible D gene (6 bases). The V end lost 2 bases, the J end lost 6 bases, and 14 bases lay between the germline ends. Germline loops: CDR1 LNHDA, CDR2 SQIVND (reference sequence). The CDR3 length is 15 residues. As DNA, the CDR3 is TGTGCCAGTAGTATACAGGGGTTGCCCCGCAATGAGCAGTTCTTC. It translates to CASSIQGLPRNEQFF.

In this sample, this clonotype turned up a few times. The J gene is TRBJ1-1, the V gene TRBV7-6; D unresolved. Germline V gene lookup returns CDR1 SGHVS and CDR2 FNYEAQ. Trimming took off 3 bases at V and 2 bases at J, with 10 bases between the two ends. This CDR3 spans 14 amino acids. The CDR3 reads CASSLVVGNTEAFF. In DNA form, the CDR3 reads TGTGCCAGCAGCTTGGTCGTAGGAAACACTGAAGCTTTCTTT.

This chain uses TRBV10-3 with TRBJ2-3; D is perhaps TRBD2 (6 bases). This CDR3 has 13 residues. Looked up from germline, CDR1 is ENHRY and CDR2 is SYGVKD. V was pared by 4 bases and J by 2 bases, with 7 bases between. In DNA, the CDR3 is TGTGCCATCAGTGCGGGAGACACAGATACGCAGTATTTT. Protein sequence: CAISAGDTDTQYF.

By sample fraction, this clonotype is medium-sized. This chain uses TRBV20-1 with TRBJ1-5; D may be TRBD1 (6 bases). CDR1 is DFQATT, CDR2 SNEGSKA, per germline (reference sequence). V was trimmed by 5 bases and J by 1 base, leaving 15 bases between them. This CDR3 comprises 15 residues. CDR3 in DNA: TGCAGTGCTCTGGGGGCGGGCGGGAGCAATCAGCCCCAGCATTTT. Translation: CSALGAGGSNQPQHF.

Here the CDR3 DNA reads TGTGCCAGCCGAGGGACTAGCGGTTGGAGTGGCTCCTACGAGCAGTACTTC. The encoded protein is CASRGTSGWSGSYEQYF. V is TRBV6-2 or TRBV6-3 and J is TRBJ2-7, with 11 bases aligning to TRBD2. V dropped 8 bases and J dropped 0; count of bases not matched to a gene: 12. From germline, CDR1 is MNHEY and CDR2 SVGEGT. The CDR3 is 17 amino acids.

J is TRBJ2-5 and V is TRBV6-5; tentative D call: TRBD1 (5 bases). CDR1 and CDR2 from the germline V gene are MNHEY and SVGAGI. The V gene lost 4 bases and the J gene lost 4 bases, with 19 bases spanning the gap. The CDR3 is made up of 16 amino acids. The CDR3: CASSSLGRQGGETQYF. Written as DNA, the CDR3 is TGTGCCAGCAGTTCCCTCGGGCGGCAGGGTGGAGAGACCCAGTACTTC.

The chain couples TRBV7-9 to TRBJ2-5, with TRBD2 matching over 9 bases. CDR1 and CDR2 (germline): SEHNR, FQNEAQ (reference sequence). With 4 bases clipped from V and 2 bases from J, the junction kept 14 bases outside the gene matches. This CDR3 is 18 amino acids long. CDR3: CASSSLLGLAGEQETQYF. Written as DNA, the CDR3 is TGTGCCAGCAGCTCTTTACTAGGGTTAGCGGGGGAGCAAGAGACCCAGTACTTC.

V usage is TRBV10-3 and J usage is TRBJ2-3; 10 bases fit TRBD2. Germline CDR1 ENHRY, CDR2 SYGVKD. The junction had 4 bases not matched to a gene; V was cut back by 3 bases and J by 1 base. The CDR3 has 16 amino acids. CDR3 nucleotide sequence: TGTGCCATCAGTGAATTCGGGACTAGCGGCACAGATACGCAGTATTTT. Its protein is CAISEFGTSGTDTQYF.

The chain has TRBV27 and TRBJ1-1, with 7 bases aligning to TRBD1. The V gene end was trimmed by 6 bases and the J gene end by 3 bases; junction bases not matched to a gene: 4. Germline V gene data show CDR1 as MNHEY and CDR2 as SMNVEV (reference sequence). The CDR3 extends over 13 amino acids. CDR3 in amino acids: CASSPDRDTEAFF. For the CDR3, the DNA is TGTGCCAGCAGCCCCGACAGGGACACTGAAGCTTTCTTT.

This chain uses TRBV11-3 with TRBJ2-7, with D possibly being TRBD2 (7 bases). Germline V CDR1 and CDR2: SGHNT, YENEEA. The ends were cut back, 5 bases at V and 9 bases at J, with 14 bases in the middle. This CDR3 has 12 amino acids. CDR3 sequence: CASSPRGGAQYF. As DNA, the CDR3 is TGTGCCAGCAGCCCACGTGGGGGGGCGCAGTACTTC. Drawing the rest from reference TRBV11-3 and TRBJ2-7, the complete variable domain is EAGVVQSPRYKIIEKKQPVAFWCNPISGHNTLYWYLQNLGQGPELLIRYENEEAVDDSQLPKDRFSAERLKGVDSTLKIQPAELGDSAVYLCASSPRGGAQYFGPGTRLTVT.

This sequence joins TRBV12-3 or TRBV12-4 and TRBJ1-5, with D uncertain. CDR3 length equals 13 residues. The V gene lost 6 bases and the J gene lost 2 bases, with 8 bases spanning the gap. The CDR3 sequence is CASRDIGNQPQHF. The CDR3 coding sequence is TGTGCCAGCAGGGATATAGGCAATCAGCCCCAGCATTTT.

This clonotype was recorded a few times. This rearrangement joins TRBV29-1 to TRBJ1-2; a weak D match, TRBD1 (5 bases). V lost 4 bases, J lost 8 bases, and 14 bases lay in between. Germline V gene sequence: CDR1 SQVTM, CDR2 ANQGSEA. The CDR3 extends over 12 amino acids. CDR3 DNA: TGCAGCGTTGGGGCTGGGGCAAAGGGCTACACCTTC. It specifies CSVGAGAKGYTF.

The chain recombines TRBV7-2 with TRBJ2-7; a possible D gene is TRBD2 (5 bases). Trimming pared 4 bases from V and 3 bases from J, leaving 13 bases between. CDR3 length equals 14 residues. Germline V gene data show CDR1 as SGHTA and CDR2 as FQGNSA. Written as DNA, the CDR3 is TGTGCCAGCAGCTCAGAACTAGTAAGCTACGAGCAGTACTTC. It yields the protein CASSSELVSYEQYF.

The V and J genes are TRBV27 and TRBJ1-2, with 8 bases that match TRBD1. CDR3 length: 13 residues. The V segment lost 7 bases and the J segment 8 bases; nucleotides outside the gene matches: 9. Germline-derived CDR1 and CDR2 are MNHEY and SMNVEV (reference sequence). The chain's CDR3 is CASTDGQGTGYTF. The CDR3 bases are TGTGCCAGCACTGACGGACAGGGAACCGGCTACACCTTC.

V gene TRBV20-1 combines with J gene TRBJ2-2; possible D gene TRBD1, 5 bases. Germline CDR1 DFQATT, CDR2 SNEGSKA (reference sequence). V lost 6 bases and J lost 4, with 9 bases in between. The CDR3 extends over 12 amino acids. The CDR3: CSARVGTGELFF. CDR3 bases: TGCAGTGCCAGGGTAGGCACCGGGGAGCTGTTTTTT.

The chain recombines TRBV7-9 with TRBJ1-1; tentative D call: TRBD1 (5 bases). The V gene lost 5 bases and the J gene lost 5 bases, with 12 bases spanning the gap. Germline V CDR1 and CDR2: SEHNR, FQNEAQ (reference sequence). This CDR3 has 13 residues. The CDR3 spells CASSVTGVTEAFF. The CDR3 DNA sequence: TGTGCCAGCAGCGTTACGGGGGTTACTGAAGCTTTCTTT.

This clonotype has more than one count but fewer than ten. Its ends do not fully match the called genes, so a read error is possible. J is TRBJ1-6 and V is TRBV27; D remains unclear. Germline assignment: CDR1 MNHEY and CDR2 SMNVEV (reference sequence). This CDR3 has 21 amino acids. CDR3 sequence (DNA): TGTGCCAGCAGCTTATCGAGAGGGAGGGCGGCTATTCGTAAGGATAATTCACCCCTCCACTTT. Translation gives CASSLSRGRAAIRKDNSPLHF.

This clonotype was seen a few times. V and J are TRBV19 and TRBJ2-3, with 8 nucleotides matching TRBD2. Germline CDR1 and CDR2: LNHDA and SQIVND (reference sequence). CDR3 length equals 15 residues. Trimming took 3 bases from V and 1 from J; bases not matched to a gene: 3. CDR3 bases: TGTGCCAGTAGTATTGCAGCGGGGGGCACAGATACGCAGTATTTT. Translated: CASSIAAGGTDTQYF.

The chain uses TRBV7-9 and TRBJ1-1; no firm D call. Germline V lookup: CDR1 SEHNR, CDR2 FQNEAQ (reference sequence). V was clipped by 4 bases and J by 2 bases, with 8 bases between them. This CDR3 comprises 13 residues. The DNA of the CDR3 is TGTGCCAGCAGCTCCGCAATTAACACTGAAGCTTTCTTT. The encoded protein is CASSSAINTEAFF.

In its sample, this clonotype was seen a few times. V and J are TRBV10-3 and TRBJ1-2; D possibly corresponds to TRBD1 (6 bases). The germline V and J ends were trimmed by 7 bases and 5 bases, with 20 bases remaining between them. Germline CDR1 reads ENHRY; CDR2 reads SYGVKD. The CDR3 spans 15 residues. This CDR3 is CAITREQGTGYGYTF. In DNA form, the CDR3 reads TGTGCCATCACCCGAGAACAGGGAACTGGTTATGGCTACACCTTC.

V gene TRBV7-2 combines with J gene TRBJ1-3, with 7 bases lining up with TRBD1. The CDR3 is made up of 15 amino acids. V dropped 5 bases and J dropped 4; count of bases not matched to a gene: 8. Germline V CDR1 and CDR2: SGHTA, FQGNSA. This CDR3 reads CASSPQGGLGNTIYF. CDR3 sequence (DNA): TGTGCCAGCAGCCCCCAGGGGGGGTTGGGAAACACCATATATTTT.

This clonotype was seen a handful of times. The V gene is TRBV20-1, the J gene TRBJ2-3; TRBD2 agrees at 8 bases. The germline V gene has CDR1 DFQATT and CDR2 SNEGSKA (reference sequence). The CDR3 extends over 14 amino acids. The V and J ends lost 2 bases and 6 bases, in that order; junction bases with no gene match: 7. CDR3 bases: TGCAGTGCTAGAACGTTCGGGGGGGCGGATACGCAGTATTTT. This encodes CSARTFGGADTQYF.